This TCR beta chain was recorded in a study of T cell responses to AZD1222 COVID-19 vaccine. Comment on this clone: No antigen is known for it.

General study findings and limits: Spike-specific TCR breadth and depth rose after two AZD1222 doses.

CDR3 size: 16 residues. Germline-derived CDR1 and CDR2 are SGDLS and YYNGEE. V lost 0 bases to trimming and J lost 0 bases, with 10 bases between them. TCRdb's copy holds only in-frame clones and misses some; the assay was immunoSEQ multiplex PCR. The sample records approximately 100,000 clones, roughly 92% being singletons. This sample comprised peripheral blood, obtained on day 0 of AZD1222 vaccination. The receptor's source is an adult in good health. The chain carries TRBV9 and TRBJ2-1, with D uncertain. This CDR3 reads CASSVGSMGSYNEQFF. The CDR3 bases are TGTGCCAGCAGCGTAGGGTCGATGGGCTCCTACAATGAGCAGTTCTTC.